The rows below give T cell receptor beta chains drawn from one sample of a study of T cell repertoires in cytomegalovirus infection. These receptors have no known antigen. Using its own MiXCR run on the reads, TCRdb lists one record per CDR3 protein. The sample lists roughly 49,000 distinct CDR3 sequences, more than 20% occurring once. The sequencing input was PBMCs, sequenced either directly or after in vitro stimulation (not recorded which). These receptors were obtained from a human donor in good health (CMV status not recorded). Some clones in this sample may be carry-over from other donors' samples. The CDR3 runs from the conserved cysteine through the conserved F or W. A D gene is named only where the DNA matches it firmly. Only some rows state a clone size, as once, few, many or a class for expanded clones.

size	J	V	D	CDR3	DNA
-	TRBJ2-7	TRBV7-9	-	CASSTGQGPYEQYF	TGTGCCAGCAGTACGGGGCAGGGACCCTACGAGCAGTACTTC
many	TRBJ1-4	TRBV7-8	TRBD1	CASSPRDRVHEKLFF	TGTGCCAGCAGCCCCCGGGACAGGGTCCATGAAAAACTGTTTTTT
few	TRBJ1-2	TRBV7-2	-	CASSPDGNYGYTF	TGTGCCAGCAGTCCGGACGGTAACTATGGCTACACCTTC
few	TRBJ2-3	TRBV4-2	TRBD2	CASSQGASGGSLTDTQYF	TGTGCCAGCAGCCAAGGGGCTAGCGGGGGGTCCCTCACAGATACGCAGTATTTT
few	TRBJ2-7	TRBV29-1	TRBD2	CSVVSGGSYEQYF	TGCAGCGTCGTGTCGGGGGGCTCCTACGAGCAGTACTTC
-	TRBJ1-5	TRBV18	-	CASSARGDSNQPQHF	TGTGCCAGCTCAGCGAGGGGGGATAGCAATCAGCCCCAGCATTTT
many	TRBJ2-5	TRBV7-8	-	CASSPLGGETQYF	TGTGCCAGCAGCCCCCTAGGGGGAGAGACCCAGTACTTC
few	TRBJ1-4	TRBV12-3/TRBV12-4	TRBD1	CASSQDPVLGTGELGRTNEKLFF	TGTGCCAGCAGCCAAGACCCAGTACTCGGGACAGGGGAATTAGGTCGAACTAATGAAAAACTGTTTTTT
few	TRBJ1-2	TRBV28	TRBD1	CASRKQSKQGAFYGYTF	TGTGCCAGCAGGAAGCAATCGAAACAGGGGGCCTTCTATGGCTACACCTTC
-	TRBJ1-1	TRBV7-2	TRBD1	CASSVDRVTEAFF	TGTGCCAGCAGCGTAGACAGGGTCACTGAAGCTTTCTTT
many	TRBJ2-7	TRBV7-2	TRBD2	CASSYGLAVDYEQYF	TGTGCCAGCAGCTATGGACTAGCGGTAGACTACGAGCAGTACTTC
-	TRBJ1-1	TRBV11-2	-	CASRRVGGPEAFF	TGTGCCAGCAGGAGAGTTGGGGGGCCTGAAGCTTTCTTT
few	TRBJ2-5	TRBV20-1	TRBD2	CSAGGARETQYF	TGCAGTGCGGGAGGGGCCCGGGAGACCCAGTACTTC
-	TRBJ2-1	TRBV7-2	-	CASSLASTNEQFF	TGTGCCAGCAGCTTAGCATCTACGAATGAGCAGTTCTTC
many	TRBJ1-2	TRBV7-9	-	CASSSTSEGYGYTF	TGTGCCAGCAGCTCAACCTCGGAGGGCTATGGCTACACCTTC
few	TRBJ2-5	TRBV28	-	CASTGRNQETQYF	TGTGCCAGCACCGGGCGGAACCAAGAGACCCAGTACTTC
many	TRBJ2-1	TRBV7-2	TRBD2	CASSQREGPYNEQFF	TGTGCCAGCAGCCAGCGGGAGGGCCCCTACAATGAGCAGTTCTTC
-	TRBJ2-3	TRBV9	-	CASSSRAGEDTQYF	TGTGCCAGCAGCTCGAGGGCCGGGGAAGATACGCAGTATTTT
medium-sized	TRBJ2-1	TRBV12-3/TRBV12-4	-	CASSGLGVSYNEQFF	TGTGCCAGCAGTGGCCTTGGGGTCTCCTACAATGAGCAGTTCTTC
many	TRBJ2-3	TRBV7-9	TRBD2	CASTSGATSTDTQYF	TGTGCCAGCACTAGCGGGGCGACTAGCACAGATACGCAGTATTTT
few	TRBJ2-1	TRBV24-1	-	CATSVWGDNEQFF	TGTGCCACCAGTGTCTGGGGAGACAATGAGCAGTTCTTC
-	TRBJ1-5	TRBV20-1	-	CSARKVQDQPQHF	TGCAGTGCTAGAAAGGTCCAGGATCAGCCCCAGCATTTT
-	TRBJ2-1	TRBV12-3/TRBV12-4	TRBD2	CASTQTSESNEQFF	TGTGCCAGCACCCAGACTAGCGAGTCTAATGAGCAGTTCTTC
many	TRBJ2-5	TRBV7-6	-	CASSPFSRETQYF	TGTGCCAGCAGCCCCTTTTCAAGAGAGACCCAGTACTTC
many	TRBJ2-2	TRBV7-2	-	CASSVFTGELFF	TGTGCCAGCAGCGTGTTCACCGGGGAGCTGTTTTTT
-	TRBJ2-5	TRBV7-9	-	CASRWGETQYF	TGTGCCAGCAGATGGGGAGAGACCCAGTACTTC
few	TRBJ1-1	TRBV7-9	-	CASIKGGGDRDSNTEAFF	TGTGCCAGCATTAAAGGGGGGGGAGACCGGGATTCGAACACTGAAGCTTTCTTT
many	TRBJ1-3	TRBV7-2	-	CASSSTAGNTIYF	TGTGCCAGCAGCTCAACAGCTGGAAACACCATATATTTT
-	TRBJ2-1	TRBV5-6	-	CASSFLETQGEQFF	TGTGCCAGCAGCTTCCTAGAGACTCAGGGTGAGCAGTTCTTC
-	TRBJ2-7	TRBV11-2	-	CASSLAGVHNEQYF	TGTGCCAGCAGCTTAGCGGGGGTTCACAACGAGCAGTACTTC
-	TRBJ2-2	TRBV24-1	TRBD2	CATSSAGSVTGELFF	TGTGCCACCAGTTCAGCGGGATCGGTCACCGGGGAGCTGTTTTTT
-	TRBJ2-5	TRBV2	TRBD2	CASSELTSGGQETQYF	TGTGCCAGCAGTGAACTAACTAGCGGGGGGCAAGAGACCCAGTACTTC
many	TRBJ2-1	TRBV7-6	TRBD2	CASSPRRMAGVDGEQFF	TGTGCCAGCAGCCCGAGACGAATGGCGGGGGTTGACGGTGAGCAGTTCTTC
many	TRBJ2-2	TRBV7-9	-	CASSLRRADTGELFF	TGTGCCAGCAGCTTACGCCGGGCAGACACCGGGGAGCTGTTTTTT
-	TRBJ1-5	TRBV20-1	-	CSAAGAGEYQPQHF	TGCAGTGCCGCTGGGGCAGGAGAATATCAGCCCCAGCATTTT
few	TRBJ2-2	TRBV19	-	CASTIVVWSGELFF	TGTGCCAGTACCATAGTCGTGTGGTCCGGGGAGCTGTTTTTT
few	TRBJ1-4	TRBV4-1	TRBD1	CASGLDRAGEKLFF	TGCGCCAGCGGCCTGGACAGGGCCGGTGAAAAACTGTTTTTT
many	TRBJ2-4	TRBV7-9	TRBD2	CASSFRAGEWDIQYF	TGTGCCAGCAGCTTTCGGGCGGGAGAATGGGACATTCAGTACTTC
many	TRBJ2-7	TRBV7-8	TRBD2	CASSRPGTSGSEQYF	TGTGCCAGCAGCCGCCCCGGGACTAGCGGGAGCGAGCAGTACTTC
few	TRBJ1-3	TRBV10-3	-	CAISVGRGSGNTIYF	TGTGCCATCAGTGTGGGAAGGGGATCTGGAAACACCATATATTTT
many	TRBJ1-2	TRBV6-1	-	CASRDTANYGYTF	TGTGCCAGCAGGGACACCGCTAACTATGGCTACACCTTC
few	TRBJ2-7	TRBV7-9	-	CASSDSPNLDYEQYF	TGTGCCAGCAGCGACAGCCCGAACCTCGACTACGAGCAGTACTTC
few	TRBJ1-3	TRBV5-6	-	CASSLDPGWEATIYF	TGTGCCAGCAGCTTGGATCCCGGTTGGGAGGCCACCATATATTTT
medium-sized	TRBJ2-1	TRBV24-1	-	CAVGAQIYNEQFF	TGTGCCGTCGGAGCACAGATATACAATGAGCAGTTCTTC
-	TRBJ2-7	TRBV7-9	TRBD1	CASSRDSSYEQYF	TGTGCCAGCAGTCGGGACAGCTCCTACGAGCAGTACTTC
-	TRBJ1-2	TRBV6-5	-	CASSYLTGFYGYTF	TGTGCCAGCAGTTACCTAACAGGGTTCTATGGCTACACCTTC
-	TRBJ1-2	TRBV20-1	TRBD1	CSARAPGQGGGYTF	TGCAGTGCTAGAGCGCCGGGACAGGGAGGGGGCTACACCTTC
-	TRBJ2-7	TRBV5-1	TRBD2	CASSLGTSNEQYF	TGCGCCAGCAGCTTGGGGACTAGCAACGAGCAGTACTTC
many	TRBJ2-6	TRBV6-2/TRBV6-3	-	CASSKDGSGANVLTF	TGTGCCAGCAGTAAGGACGGCTCTGGGGCCAACGTCCTGACTTTC
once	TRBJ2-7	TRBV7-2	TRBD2	CASSLSGVAYEQYF	TGTGCCAGCAGCCTCAGCGGGGTCGCCTACGAGCAGTACTTC
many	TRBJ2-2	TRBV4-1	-	CASSQMGQNTGELFF	TGCGCCAGCAGCCAAATGGGACAGAACACCGGGGAGCTGTTTTTT
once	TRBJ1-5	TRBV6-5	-	CASSYSGVNQPQHF	TGTGCCAGCAGTTACAGCGGGGTGAATCAGCCCCAGCATTTT
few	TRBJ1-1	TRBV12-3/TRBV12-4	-	CASSIVPAGAEAFF	TGTGCCAGCTCAATTGTTCCCGCAGGGGCTGAAGCTTTCTTT
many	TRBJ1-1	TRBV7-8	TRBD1	CASSLLGQGTEAFF	TGTGCCAGCAGCCTCCTAGGACAGGGCACTGAAGCTTTCTTT
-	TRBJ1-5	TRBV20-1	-	CSARARGASNQPQHF	TGCAGTGCTAGAGCCCGGGGGGCTAGCAATCAGCCCCAGCATTTT
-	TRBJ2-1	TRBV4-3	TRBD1	CASSQDRLRTGGYNEQFF	TGCGCCAGCAGCCAAGATAGGTTAAGGACAGGGGGATACAATGAGCAGTTCTTC
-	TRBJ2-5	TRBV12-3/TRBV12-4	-	CASSLGDSQETQYF	TGTGCCAGCAGCCTTGGGGACTCACAAGAGACCCAGTACTTC